The 6 T cell receptor beta chains given below trace back to one sample, sequenced in a study of shared clonotypes between healthy human individuals. Generated by immunoSEQ multiplex PCR, the TCRdb table keeps only in-frame clones and is missing some. The sample has roughly 760,000 clones; approximately 74% are singletons. What was sequenced was memory CD4+ T cells sorted from blood. Subset defined: CD45RA-negative fraction. These receptor sequences come from a woman in her 30s in good health.

The chain recombines TRBV4-1 with TRBJ2-1; D unresolved. The length of the CDR3 is 13 residues. V lost 1 base and J lost 9, with 10 bases in between. Germline V CDR1 and CDR2: MGHRA, YSYEKL. The chain's CDR3 is CASSQAVGREQFF. Written as DNA, the CDR3 is TGCGCCAGCAGCCAAGCGGTGGGCCGTGAGCAGTTCTTC.

This chain connects TRBV5-1 to TRBJ2-3; TRBD1 agrees at 7 bases. Germline CDR1 and CDR2: SGHRS and YFSETQ. The CDR3 contains 17 residues. Unmatched junction bases numbered 10, after V lost 0 bases and J lost 3 bases. The CDR3 here is CASSLARSGGVTDTQYF. DNA for the CDR3: TGCGCCAGCAGCTTGGCCCGGTCAGGGGGTGTGACAGATACGCAGTATTTT. Combining the CDR3 with reference TRBV5-1 and TRBJ2-3 gives the whole variable domain KAGVTQTPRYLIKTRGQQVTLSCSPISGHRSVSWYQQTPGQGLQFLFEYFSETQRNKGNFPGRFSGRQFSNSRSEMNVSTLELGDSALYLCASSLARSGGVTDTQYFGPGTRLTVL.

This chain connects TRBV30 to TRBJ1-5, with no clear D. The CDR3 contains 13 residues. Germline-derived CDR1 and CDR2 are GTSNPN and SVGIG (reference sequence). Between the trimmed V and J ends, which lost 0 bases and 6 bases, there was a span of 9 bases. CDR3 sequence: CAWSVSRSQPQHF. CDR3 coding DNA: TGTGCCTGGAGTGTATCACGGAGTCAGCCCCAGCATTTT.

The CDR3 spells CAWSTGQPQHF. The CDR3 DNA reads TGTGCCTGGAGTACGGGACAGCCCCAGCATTTT. The gene calls are TRBV30 and TRBJ1-5; D not resolved. Germline CDR1 GTSNPN, CDR2 SVGIG (reference sequence). The CDR3 extends over 11 amino acids. With 2 bases removed from V and 7 bases from J, the gap between germline ends came to 6 bases.

V and J are TRBV5-1 and TRBJ2-7; 11 bases fit TRBD2. Germline V CDR1 and CDR2: SGHRS, YFSETQ. The length of the CDR3 is 15 residues. V shed 4 bases and J 6 bases; nucleotides not matched to a gene: 9. The CDR3 region has the DNA TGCGCCAGCAGCGGAATAGCGGGAGGGCCTTCCGAGCAGTACTTC. Its translation: CASSGIAGGPSEQYF.

The chain combines TRBV13 with TRBJ2-1, with 12 bases that match TRBD2. CDR3 length: 16 residues. The trim removed 5 bases at V and 3 bases at J, leaving 5 bases unmatched. Germline-derived CDR1 and CDR2 are PRHDT and FYEKMQ (reference sequence). The CDR3: CASSPRTSGNYNEQFF. In nucleotides, the CDR3 is TGTGCCAGCAGCCCCCGGACTAGCGGGAACTACAATGAGCAGTTCTTC.